The rows below give T cell receptor beta chains drawn from one sample of a study of regulatory T cells in long-lasting Graves disease. A single record per CDR3 protein comes from TCRdb applying MiXCR to the multiplex PCR reads. The sample has roughly 500,000 distinct CDR3 sequences, under 25% seen once. The source was peripheral blood mononuclear cells (PBMCs), collected when the disease was refractory, from a patient treated with antithyroid drugs. The receptors come from a female donor with Graves disease. Each CDR3 is given with its conserved first and last residue. D genes are given only for firm matches. The size of a clone is reported for some rows only, either as once, few or many, or as a class for expanded clones.

clone_size j_call d_call v_call cdr3_aa cdr3_nt
many TRBJ2-7 NA TRBV2 CASSEALVGQSYEQYF TGTGCCAGCAGTGAAGCGCTTGTAGGACAGTCCTACGAGCAGTACTTC
many TRBJ2-5 NA TRBV18 CASSPLYGSRETQYF TGTGCCAGCTCACCACTCTACGGGAGTAGAGAGACCCAGTACTTC
many TRBJ2-2 TRBD1 TRBV28 CASSRWGQGLGELFF TGTGCCAGCAGCCGTTGGGGACAGGGGTTAGGGGAGCTGTTTTTT
NA TRBJ1-2 NA TRBV28 CASTSDPGHGYTF TGTGCCAGCACCAGCGACCCAGGGCATGGCTACACCTTC
many TRBJ1-5 NA TRBV12-3/TRBV12-4 CASRRVSNQPQHF TGTGCCAGCAGGAGGGTTAGCAATCAGCCCCAGCATTTT
many TRBJ2-7 TRBD2 TRBV7-9 CASSLSRESPYEQYF TGTGCCAGCAGCTTATCGCGGGAGTCCCCCTACGAGCAGTACTTC
many TRBJ1-2 NA TRBV2 CASSVQAQGRGYTF TGTGCCAGCAGTGTACAGGCGCAAGGTCGGGGCTACACCTTC
few TRBJ1-5 NA TRBV20-1 CSASWAANQPQHF TGCAGTGCTAGTTGGGCGGCTAATCAGCCCCAGCATTTT
NA TRBJ1-5 NA TRBV9 CASSVDGGSMQPQHF TGTGCCAGCAGCGTAGACGGGGGCTCAATGCAGCCCCAGCATTTT
few TRBJ2-2 NA TRBV24-1 CATSIPGTGELFF TGTGCCACCAGCATTCCGGGCACCGGGGAGCTGTTTTTT
NA TRBJ2-7 NA TRBV6-2/TRBV6-3 CASSYSGTEQYF TGTGCCAGCAGTTACTCGGGAACCGAGCAGTACTTC
many TRBJ2-5 NA TRBV7-2 CASSLNQGTKETQYF TGTGCCAGCAGCTTAAATCAGGGGACCAAAGAGACCCAGTACTTC
many TRBJ2-7 NA TRBV28 CAIKRGGPFEQYF TGTGCCATCAAGAGGGGAGGCCCTTTTGAGCAGTACTTC
NA TRBJ1-1 TRBD1 TRBV6-2/TRBV6-3 CASRGTGIKGVAFF TGTGCCAGCAGGGGGACAGGGATCAAGGGAGTAGCTTTCTTT